This is a list of T cell receptor beta chains from one sample in a study of CD8+ T cells in alopecia areata. Clones were read by immunoSEQ multiplex PCR, and TCRdb kept only the in-frame ones, dropping some. The table has fewer than 150,000 clones, roughly two fifths seen once. Material: CD4+ T cells sorted from blood. These receptors all stem from a human donor with alopecia areata. Each CDR3 is given without its conserved first and last residue. A D gene is named only where the DNA matches it firmly.

TRBJ2-7,TRBV11-2,NA,ASSLGLNYEQY
TRBJ2-7,TRBV29-1,TRBD2,SVRTSGRPNEQY
TRBJ2-5,TRBV30,NA,AWRVYDVGTQY
TRBJ2-1,TRBV5-4,NA,ASSLPTLGSEQF
TRBJ2-1,TRBV7-3,TRBD2,ASKTGGQDNEQF
TRBJ1-1,TRBV30,NA,ACPQTVVLNTEAF
TRBJ2-7,TRBV2,TRBD2,ASKPAYKREGRDEQY
TRBJ2-7,TRBV4-2,NA,ASSRVGAYEQY
TRBJ2-7,TRBV29-1,NA,SVEPLIDPYEQY
TRBJ1-1,TRBV7-9,TRBD1,ASSYFPGQRQAF
TRBJ2-1,TRBV27,NA,ASSEYGQSEQF
TRBJ2-1,TRBV18,NA,ASSPMEANLDYNEQF
TRBJ2-2,TRBV5-1,NA,ASSPPSGVGGELF
TRBJ2-1,TRBV4-3,TRBD2,ASSQDPLAGGTQF
TRBJ1-1,TRBV29-1,TRBD1,SVGGTVNTEAF
TRBJ2-2,TRBV7-9,TRBD1,ASSHRGPNTGELF
TRBJ2-1,TRBV7-9,TRBD2,ASSYVPGLAVNEQF
TRBJ2-3,TRBV29-1,TRBD1,SVPRGDTQY
TRBJ2-1,TRBV7-2,NA,ASSLAWTSGGGEQF
TRBJ2-7,TRBV9,TRBD1,ASSVGDRATYEQY
TRBJ2-3,TRBV29-1,NA,SAWRGTSTDTQY
TRBJ2-2,TRBV5-1,TRBD2,ASSDSGTTSNTGELF
TRBJ2-7,TRBV6-6,NA,ASNYGGSGYEQY
TRBJ2-3,TRBV5-4,TRBD2,ASSTGLAGRTDTQY
TRBJ2-5,TRBV7-2,TRBD2,ASSSQRLAGPETQY
TRBJ2-7,TRBV28,NA,ASSYGGSYEQY
TRBJ1-2,TRBV7-8,NA,ASSPFSTRGNYGYT
TRBJ2-1,TRBV29-1,NA,SVEARTRYEQF
TRBJ2-5,TRBV6-5,NA,ASSYHSSQETQY
TRBJ2-7,TRBV4-1,NA,ASSLWSGEQY
TRBJ2-7,TRBV30,NA,AWSVGGYEQY
TRBJ2-1,TRBV2,NA,ASSPNRVYYNEQF
TRBJ2-3,TRBV7-3,NA,ASSLRRTTDTQY
TRBJ2-3,TRBV29-1,TRBD1,SVPPWTGQNTDTQY
TRBJ2-7,TRBV4-1,NA,ASSLPGARYEQY
TRBJ2-3,TRBV15,TRBD2,ATSPLVSGITDTQY
TRBJ1-3,TRBV29-1,NA,SVHDALSGNTIY
TRBJ2-7,TRBV4-2,TRBD1,ASSQGQGSYEQY
TRBJ2-1,TRBV29-1,TRBD2,SARRREGYNEQF
TRBJ2-1,TRBV30,TRBD2,AWALSGRSYNEQF
TRBJ1-1,TRBV29-1,TRBD1,SVPAPGTGLQAF
TRBJ2-7,TRBV14,NA,ASSQLGDTYEQY
TRBJ1-1,TRBV28,NA,ASSSNTEAF
TRBJ2-7,TRBV29-1,TRBD1,PSPGRGRCLEQY
TRBJ2-1,TRBV7-2,TRBD2,ASSSLPGGLNNEQF
TRBJ2-7,TRBV7-2,NA,ASSLQGYEQY